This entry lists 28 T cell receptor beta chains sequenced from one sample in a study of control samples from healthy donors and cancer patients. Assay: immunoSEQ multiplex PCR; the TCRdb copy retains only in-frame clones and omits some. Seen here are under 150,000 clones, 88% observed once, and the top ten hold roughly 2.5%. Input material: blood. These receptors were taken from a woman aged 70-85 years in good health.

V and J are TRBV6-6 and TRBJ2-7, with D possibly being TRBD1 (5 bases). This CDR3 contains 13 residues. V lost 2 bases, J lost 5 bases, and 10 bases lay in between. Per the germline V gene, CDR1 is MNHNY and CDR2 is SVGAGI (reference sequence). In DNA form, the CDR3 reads TGTGCCAGCAGTTACACACAGGCCCACGAGCAGTACTTC. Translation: CASSYTQAHEQYF.

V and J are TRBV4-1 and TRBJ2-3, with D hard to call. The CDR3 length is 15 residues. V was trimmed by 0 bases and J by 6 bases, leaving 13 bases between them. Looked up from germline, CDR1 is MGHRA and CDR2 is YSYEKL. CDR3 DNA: TGCGCCAGCAGCCAAGACCCGCCGCCCCGGGATACGCAGTATTTT. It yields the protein CASSQDPPPRDTQYF.

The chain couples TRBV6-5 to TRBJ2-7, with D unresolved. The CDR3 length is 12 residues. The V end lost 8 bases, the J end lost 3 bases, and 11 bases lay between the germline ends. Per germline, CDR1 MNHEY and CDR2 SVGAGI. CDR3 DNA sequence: TGTGCCAGCTTCTCCCCGGGCTACGAGCAGTACTTC. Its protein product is CASFSPGYEQYF.

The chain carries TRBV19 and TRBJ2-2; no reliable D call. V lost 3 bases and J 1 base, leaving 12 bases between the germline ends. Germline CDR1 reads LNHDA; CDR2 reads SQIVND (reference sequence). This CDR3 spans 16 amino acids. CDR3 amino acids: CASSMYPLGNTGELFF. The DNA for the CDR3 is TGTGCCAGTAGTATGTACCCCTTGGGGAACACCGGGGAGCTGTTTTTT. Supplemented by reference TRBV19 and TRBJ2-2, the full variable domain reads DGGITQSPKYLFRKEGQNVTLSCEQNLNHDAMYWYRQDPGQGLRLIYYSQIVNDFQKGDIAEGYSVSREKKESFPLTVTSAQKNPTAFYLCASSMYPLGNTGELFFGEGSRLTVL.

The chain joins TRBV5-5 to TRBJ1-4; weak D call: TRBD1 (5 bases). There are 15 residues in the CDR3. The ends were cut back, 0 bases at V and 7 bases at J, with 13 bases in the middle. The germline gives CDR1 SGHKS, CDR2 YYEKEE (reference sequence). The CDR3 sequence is CASSLVPGRGEKLFF. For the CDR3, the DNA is TGTGCCAGCAGCTTGGTCCCAGGGAGAGGTGAAAAACTGTTTTTT.

The DNA for the CDR3 is TGCGCCAGCAGCCCTCTACAGGGGGGCGCAGATACGCAGTATTTT. Its protein is CASSPLQGGADTQYF. J is TRBJ2-3 and V is TRBV4-1; 8 bases are shared with TRBD1. CDR3 size: 15 residues. Unmatched junction bases numbered 7, after V lost 4 bases and J lost 4 bases. Germline CDR1 MGHRA, CDR2 YSYEKL.

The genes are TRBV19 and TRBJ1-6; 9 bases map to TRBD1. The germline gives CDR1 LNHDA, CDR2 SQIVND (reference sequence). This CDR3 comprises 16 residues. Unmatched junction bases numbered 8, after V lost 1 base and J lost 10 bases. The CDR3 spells CASSIGPGQGRSPLHF. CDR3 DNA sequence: TGTGCCAGTAGTATAGGACCGGGACAGGGCCGATCACCCCTCCACTTT. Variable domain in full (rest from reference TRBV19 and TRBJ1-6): DGGITQSPKYLFRKEGQNVTLSCEQNLNHDAMYWYRQDPGQGLRLIYYSQIVNDFQKGDIAEGYSVSREKKESFPLTVTSAQKNPTAFYLCASSIGPGQGRSPLHFGNGTRLTVT.

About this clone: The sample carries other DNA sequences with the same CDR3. CDR3 sequence reads: CASSLGQANTEAFF. The CDR3 DNA is TGCGCCAGCAGCTTAGGACAGGCGAACACTGAAGCTTTCTTT. The chain has TRBV5-1 and TRBJ1-1, with TRBD1 matching 7 bases. Trimming removed 2 bases from V and 1 base from J; junction bases left unmatched: 2. Germline V lookup: CDR1 SGHRS, CDR2 YFSETQ. The CDR3 consists of 14 residues. Supplemented by reference TRBV5-1 and TRBJ1-1, the full variable domain reads KAGVTQTPRYLIKTRGQQVTLSCSPISGHRSVSWYQQTPGQGLQFLFEYFSETQRNKGNFPGRFSGRQFSNSRSEMNVSTLELGDSALYLCASSLGQANTEAFFGQGTRLTVV.

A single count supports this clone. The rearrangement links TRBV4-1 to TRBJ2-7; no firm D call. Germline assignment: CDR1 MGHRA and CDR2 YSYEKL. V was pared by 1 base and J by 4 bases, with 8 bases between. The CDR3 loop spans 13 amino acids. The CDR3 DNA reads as TGCGCCAGCAGCCAAGCTTTCCCGTACGAGCAGTACTTC. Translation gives CASSQAFPYEQYF.

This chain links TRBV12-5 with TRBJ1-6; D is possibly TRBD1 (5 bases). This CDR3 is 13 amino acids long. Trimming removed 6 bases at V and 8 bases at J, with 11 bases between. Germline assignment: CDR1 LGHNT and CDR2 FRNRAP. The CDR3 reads CASGPLGDSPLHF. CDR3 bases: TGTGCTAGTGGCCCCCTGGGGGATTCACCCCTCCACTTT.

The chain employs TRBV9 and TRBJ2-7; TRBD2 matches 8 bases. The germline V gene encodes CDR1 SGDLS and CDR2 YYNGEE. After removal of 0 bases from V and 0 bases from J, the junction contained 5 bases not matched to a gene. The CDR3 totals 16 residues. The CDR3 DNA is TGTGCCAGCAGCGTAGATGGCGGGGGGATCTCCTACGAGCAGTACTTC. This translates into CASSVDGGGISYEQYF. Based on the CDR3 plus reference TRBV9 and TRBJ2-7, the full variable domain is DSGVTQTPKHLITATGQRVTLRCSPRSGDLSVYWYQQSLDQGLQFLIQYYNGEERAKGNILERFSAQQFPDLHSELNLSSLELGDSALYFCASSVDGGGISYEQYFGPGTRLTVT.

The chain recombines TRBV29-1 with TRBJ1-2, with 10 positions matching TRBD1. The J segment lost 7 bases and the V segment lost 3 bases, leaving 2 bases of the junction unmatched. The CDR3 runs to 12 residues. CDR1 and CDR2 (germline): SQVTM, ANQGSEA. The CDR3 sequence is CSVEGQGIGYTF. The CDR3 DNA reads TGCAGCGTTGAGGGACAGGGGATTGGCTACACCTTC. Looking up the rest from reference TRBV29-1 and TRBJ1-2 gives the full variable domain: SAVISQKPSRDICQRGTSLTIQCQVDSQVTMMFWYRQQPGQSLTLIATANQGSEATYESGFVIDKFPISRPNLTFSTLTVSNMSPEDSSIYLCSVEGQGIGYTFGSGTRLTVV.

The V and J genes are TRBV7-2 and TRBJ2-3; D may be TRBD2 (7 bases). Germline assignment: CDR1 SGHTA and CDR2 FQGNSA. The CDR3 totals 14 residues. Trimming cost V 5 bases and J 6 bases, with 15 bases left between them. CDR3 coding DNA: TGTGCCAGCAGCCTTACGGGGGGCCGGGATACGCAGTATTTT. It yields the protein CASSLTGGRDTQYF.

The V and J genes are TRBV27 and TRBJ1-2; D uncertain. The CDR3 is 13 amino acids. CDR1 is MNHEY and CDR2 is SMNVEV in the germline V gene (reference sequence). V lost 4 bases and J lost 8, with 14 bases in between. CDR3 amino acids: CASSSLPTGGYTF. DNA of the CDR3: TGTGCCAGCAGTTCCCTCCCTACGGGAGGCTACACCTTC.

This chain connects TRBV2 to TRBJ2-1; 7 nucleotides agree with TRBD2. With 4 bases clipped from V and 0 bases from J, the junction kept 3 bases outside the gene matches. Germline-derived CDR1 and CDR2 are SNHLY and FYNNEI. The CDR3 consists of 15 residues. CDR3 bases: TGTGCCAGCAGTGTACTAGCGAGCTCCTACAATGAGCAGTTCTTC. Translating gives CASSVLASSYNEQFF.

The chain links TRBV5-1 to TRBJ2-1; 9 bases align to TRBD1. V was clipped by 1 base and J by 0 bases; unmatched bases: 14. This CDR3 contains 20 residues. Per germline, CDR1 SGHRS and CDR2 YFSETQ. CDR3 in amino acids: CASSLPEGTGSGSSYNEQFF. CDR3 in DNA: TGCGCCAGCAGCTTGCCGGAGGGGACAGGGTCCGGAAGCTCCTACAATGAGCAGTTCTTC. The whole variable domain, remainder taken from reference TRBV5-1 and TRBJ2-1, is KAGVTQTPRYLIKTRGQQVTLSCSPISGHRSVSWYQQTPGQGLQFLFEYFSETQRNKGNFPGRFSGRQFSNSRSEMNVSTLELGDSALYLCASSLPEGTGSGSSYNEQFFGPGTRLTVL.

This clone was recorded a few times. In DNA, the CDR3 is TGTGCCAGTAGTATAGCGGACAGGGGCAATCAGCCCCAGCATTTT. Its protein is CASSIADRGNQPQHF. This chain uses TRBV19 with TRBJ1-5; TRBD1 matches 8 bases. The CDR3 length is 15 residues. Germline loops: CDR1 LNHDA, CDR2 SQIVND (reference sequence). V lost 1 base to trimming and J lost 2 bases; unmatched junction nucleotides: 1. Variable domain in full (rest from reference TRBV19 and TRBJ1-5): DGGITQSPKYLFRKEGQNVTLSCEQNLNHDAMYWYRQDPGQGLRLIYYSQIVNDFQKGDIAEGYSVSREKKESFPLTVTSAQKNPTAFYLCASSIADRGNQPQHFGDGTRLSIL.

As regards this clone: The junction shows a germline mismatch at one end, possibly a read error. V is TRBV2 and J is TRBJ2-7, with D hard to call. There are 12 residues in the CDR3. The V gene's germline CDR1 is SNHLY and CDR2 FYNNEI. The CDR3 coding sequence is TGTGCCAGCAGGGAAGACATCTACGAGCAGTACTTC. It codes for CASREDIYEQYF.

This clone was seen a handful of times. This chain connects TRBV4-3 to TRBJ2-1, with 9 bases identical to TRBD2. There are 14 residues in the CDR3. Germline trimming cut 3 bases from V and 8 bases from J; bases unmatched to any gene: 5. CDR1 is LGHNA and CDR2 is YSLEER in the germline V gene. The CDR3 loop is CASSQRGGRDEQFF. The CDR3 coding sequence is TGCGCCAGCAGCCAGCGGGGGGGCCGAGATGAGCAGTTCTTC.

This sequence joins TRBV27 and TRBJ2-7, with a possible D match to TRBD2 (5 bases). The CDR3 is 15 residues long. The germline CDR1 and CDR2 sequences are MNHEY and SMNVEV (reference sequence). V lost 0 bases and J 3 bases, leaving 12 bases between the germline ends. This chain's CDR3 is CASSLSGSGYYEQYF. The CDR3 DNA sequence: TGTGCCAGCAGTTTATCGGGCAGCGGTTACTACGAGCAGTACTTC.

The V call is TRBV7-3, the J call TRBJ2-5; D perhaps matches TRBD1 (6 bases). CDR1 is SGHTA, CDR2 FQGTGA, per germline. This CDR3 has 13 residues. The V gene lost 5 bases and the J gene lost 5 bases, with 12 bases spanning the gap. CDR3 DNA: TGTGCCAGCAGCCTAGGCACAGGGGAGACCCAGTACTTC. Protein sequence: CASSLGTGETQYF.

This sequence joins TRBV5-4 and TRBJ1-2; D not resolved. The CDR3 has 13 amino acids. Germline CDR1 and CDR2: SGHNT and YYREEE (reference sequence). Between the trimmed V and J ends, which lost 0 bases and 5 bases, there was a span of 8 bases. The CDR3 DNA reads TGTGCCAGCAGCTTGGGCCAGTTGTATGGCTACACCTTC. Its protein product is CASSLGQLYGYTF.

CDR3 DNA: TGTGCCAGCAGCTTCCGGGACGGGTACACAGATACGCAGTATTTT. Residues: CASSFRDGYTDTQYF. This chain connects TRBV5-6 to TRBJ2-3; D possibly uses TRBD1 or TRBD2 (5 bases each). Looked up from germline, CDR1 is SGHDT and CDR2 is YYEEEE. V shed 2 bases and J shed 2 bases, with 12 bases lying between them. The CDR3 has 15 amino acids.

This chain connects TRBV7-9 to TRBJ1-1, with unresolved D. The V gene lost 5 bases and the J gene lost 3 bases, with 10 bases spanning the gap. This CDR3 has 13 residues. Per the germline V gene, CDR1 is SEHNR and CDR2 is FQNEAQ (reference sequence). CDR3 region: CASSPIRDTEAFF. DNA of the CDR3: TGTGCCAGCAGCCCCATAAGGGACACTGAAGCTTTCTTT.

CDR3 nucleotide sequence: TGTGCCAGCAGCCAAGATCCCCAGGGACGGAACACTGAAGCTTTCTTT. This translates into CASSQDPQGRNTEAFF. The gene calls are TRBV3-1 (or the pseudogene TRBV3-2) and TRBJ1-1, with D tentatively TRBD1 (5 bases). V lost 0 bases, J lost 1 base, and 12 bases lay in between. The germline CDR1 and CDR2 sequences are LGHDT and YNNKEL (reference sequence). The CDR3 loop spans 16 amino acids.

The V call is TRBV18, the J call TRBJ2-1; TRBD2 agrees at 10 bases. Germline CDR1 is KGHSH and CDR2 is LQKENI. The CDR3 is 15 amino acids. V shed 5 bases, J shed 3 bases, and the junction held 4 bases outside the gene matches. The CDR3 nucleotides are TGTGCCAGCTCAGCACTAGCGGGGTTCTACAATGAGCAGTTCTTC. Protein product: CASSALAGFYNEQFF.

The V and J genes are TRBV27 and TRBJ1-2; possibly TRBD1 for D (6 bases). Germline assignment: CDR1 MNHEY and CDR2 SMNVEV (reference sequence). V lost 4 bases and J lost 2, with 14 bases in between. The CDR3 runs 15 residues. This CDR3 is CASSSPRGGNYGYTF. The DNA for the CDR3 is TGTGCCAGCAGTTCCCCTAGAGGGGGAAACTATGGCTACACCTTC.

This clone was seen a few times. CDR3 protein: CASSLAQSWTGYTF. CDR3 sequence (DNA): TGTGCCAGCAGCTTAGCTCAAAGCTGGACCGGCTACACCTTC. The gene calls are TRBV7-2 and TRBJ1-2; D is unclear. V was clipped by 0 bases and J by 8 bases, with 13 bases between them. The CDR3 is 14 residues long. In germline, CDR1 is SGHTA, CDR2 FQGNSA.